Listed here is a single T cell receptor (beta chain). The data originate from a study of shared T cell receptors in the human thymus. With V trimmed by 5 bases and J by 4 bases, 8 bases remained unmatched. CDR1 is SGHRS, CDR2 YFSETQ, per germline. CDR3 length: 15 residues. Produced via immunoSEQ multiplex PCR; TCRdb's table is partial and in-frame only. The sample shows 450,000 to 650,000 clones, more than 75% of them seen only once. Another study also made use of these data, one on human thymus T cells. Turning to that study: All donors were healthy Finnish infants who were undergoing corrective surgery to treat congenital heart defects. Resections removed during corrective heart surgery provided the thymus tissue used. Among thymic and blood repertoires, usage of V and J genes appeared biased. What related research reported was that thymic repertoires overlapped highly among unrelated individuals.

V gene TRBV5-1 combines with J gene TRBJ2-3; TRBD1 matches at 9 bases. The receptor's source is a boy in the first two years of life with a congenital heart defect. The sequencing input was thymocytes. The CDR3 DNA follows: TGCGCCAGCAGTTGGGGACAGGGTGCCCCAGATACGCAGTATTTT. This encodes CASSWGQGAPDTQYF. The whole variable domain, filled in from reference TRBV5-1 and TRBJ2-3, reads KAGVTQTPRYLIKTRGQQVTLSCSPISGHRSVSWYQQTPGQGLQFLFEYFSETQRNKGNFPGRFSGRQFSNSRSEMNVSTLELGDSALYLCASSWGQGAPDTQYFGPGTRLTVL.